This T cell receptor (beta chain) stems from a study of blood T cell repertoires in COVID-19 (dated by TCRdb to 2019 to 2021). With respect to the entire study: Samples covering the acute and convalescent phases of COVID-19 were provided by collaborators in the United States, Italy and Spain. The material from the prospective study consisted of cDNA or gDNA derived from T cells, B-cell-depleted T cells, or PBMCs. Subjects who had been exposed to COVID-19, were actively infected with it, or had recovered from it provided the deeply sampled blood TCRbeta repertoires that made up the dataset. The repertoires were released in a freely available public database meant as a resource for research on the immune response to SARS-CoV-2. The samples were drawn from two sources: the first 160 participants of the ongoing ImmuneRACE study, and fewer than 1,500 subjects contributed by 6 global collaborators. Sample metadata almost always included a de-identified subject ID, COVID-19 status, age in years and sex. Where available, HLA class I and class II types were obtained from metadata supplied by the sample provider rather than from assay-based typing. Points the paper makes about the study in general: The amount of clinical and demographic metadata varied by source and participant and was provided uncurated.

Collaborating institutions collected whole blood in K2EDTA tubes following their own protocols. For TCRbeta analysis, collaborators shipped samples as frozen whole blood, isolated PBMCs, or DNA extracted from either of those sample types. According to the germline V gene, CDR1 reads SGHRS and CDR2 reads YFSETQ. Trimming takes 6 bases off V and 6 bases off J; junction bases not matched to a gene: 3. The CDR3 starts with the cysteine, ends with the phenylalanine, and has 12 residues. Of all the DNA, just the CDR3 is kept, 36 bases in frame from base 1. To note about this clone: It lacks a known antigen. Base qualities are not at hand, and no much larger clone is one base apart.

TCRbeta CDR3 regions were amplified from genomic DNA using the immunoSEQ Assay, a bias-controlled multiplex PCR. In the source study's methods: The number of nucleated cells in each sample was estimated from the amplification of reference gene primers within the assay. Sequence reads were collapsed and filtered to measure the absolute abundance of every unique TCRbeta CDR3 rearrangement. For each sample, productive Simpson clonality was calculated as the square root of Simpson's diversity index across productive rearrangements. Sourced from immuneACCESS, this table was stored by TCRdb with only in-frame sequences that have V and J called. A share of the clones is absent; for the studies checked, an unresolved V gene accounts for under half, and the remainder has no known explanation. For V, J and clone size, that table is used; D and trimming come from the DNA. The sample records 200,000 to 250,000 clones, roughly 84% of which are singletons. The ten largest account for 13% of the sample.

Rearrangement joined TRBV5-1 to TRBJ2-7; 10 middle bases align to TRBD1. Input material: peripheral blood. The receptor was isolated from a human donor in a cohort sampled during active COVID-19. In nucleotide form, the sequence is TGCGCCAGCAACCGGGACAGGGGCGAGCAGTACTTC. Protein translation: CASNRDRGEQYF. When the CDR3 is completed using the reference TRBV5-1 and TRBJ2-7 genes on either side, the full variable domain is KAGVTQTPRYLIKTRGQQVTLSCSPISGHRSVSWYQQTPGQGLQFLFEYFSETQRNKGNFPGRFSGRQFSNSRSEMNVSTLELGDSALYLCASNRDRGEQYFGPGTRLTVT.